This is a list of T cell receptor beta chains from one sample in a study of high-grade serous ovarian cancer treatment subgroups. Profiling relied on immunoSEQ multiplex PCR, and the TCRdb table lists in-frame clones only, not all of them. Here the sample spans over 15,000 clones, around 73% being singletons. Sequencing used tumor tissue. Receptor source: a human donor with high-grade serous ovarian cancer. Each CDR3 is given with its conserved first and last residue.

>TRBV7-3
CASSSPASRAEASYNEQFF
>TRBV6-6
CASLNSNQPQHF
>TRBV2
CASSDDSNYQPQHF
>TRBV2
CASSATGPNYGYTF
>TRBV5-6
CASSRWGVESNQPQHF
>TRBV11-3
CASSTDINSPLHF
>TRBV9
CASSAPDRANEKLFF
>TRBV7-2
CASSDYTTGSTDTQYF
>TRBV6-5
CASTRGGESDGYTF
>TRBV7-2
CASSSGLRLANEQFF
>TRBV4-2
CASSQDAQGNEQFF
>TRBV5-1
CASSLAKGVITDTQYF
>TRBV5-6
CASSLVLEAGEQYF
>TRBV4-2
CASSQLGQGLVHYGYTF
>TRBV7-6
CASSLDGPKNIQYF
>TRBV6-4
CASSDYSGGATDTQYF
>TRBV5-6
CASSLYIDRGGTDTQYF
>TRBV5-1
CASSRGQDSYGYTF
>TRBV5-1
CASNFVGRANTEAFF
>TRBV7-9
CASSPQGRPGGYTF
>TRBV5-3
CAGSPDVNTEAFF
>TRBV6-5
CASSKQGMNSPLHF
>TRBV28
CASSAPGGVETQYF
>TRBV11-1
CASSDMGFSSYEQYF
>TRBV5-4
CASTGGARVPLPATNEKLFF
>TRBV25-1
CASSDEGNTEAFF
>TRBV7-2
CASSSKASGAPEHTQYF
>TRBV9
CASSVRKRGGQDEQFF
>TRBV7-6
CASSWGENEQFF
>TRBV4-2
CASSQGGSGANVLTF
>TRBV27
CASSLRRGEAFF
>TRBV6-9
CATRSKTVNTGELFF
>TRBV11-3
CASSSLRGLGTEAFF
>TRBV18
CASSPNMNEKLFF
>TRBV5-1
CASTQGATYTEAFF
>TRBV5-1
CASSSKVGVGVNTEAFF
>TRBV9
CASSLGTSGYEQYF
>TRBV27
CASSFDRPNEQFF
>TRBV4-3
CASSPTGPSDEKLFF
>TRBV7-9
CASSSPHQGHPYEQYF
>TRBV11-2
CASSLRDTDTQYF
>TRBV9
CASSVEGGFSTDTQYF
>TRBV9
CASSWSRDMSSYEQYF
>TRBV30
CAWSVGANTEAFF
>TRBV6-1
CASSEVHRGLNTIYF
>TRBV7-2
CASSLASGGTDTQYF
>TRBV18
CASSPPEVVAKNIQYF
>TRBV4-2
CASSPGIFYGYTF
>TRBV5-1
CASSFLAEGYEQYF
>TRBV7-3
CASSLFGVEQYF
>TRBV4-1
CASSQGGLAGTGTGELFF
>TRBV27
CASSRARASGANVLTF
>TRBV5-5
CASSGVGTPLALEQYF
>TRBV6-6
CASILGGLDSPLHF
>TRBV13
CASSRNRVGSGANVLTF
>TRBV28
CASSPQGGTYGYTF
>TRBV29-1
CSVGRGPNEQFF